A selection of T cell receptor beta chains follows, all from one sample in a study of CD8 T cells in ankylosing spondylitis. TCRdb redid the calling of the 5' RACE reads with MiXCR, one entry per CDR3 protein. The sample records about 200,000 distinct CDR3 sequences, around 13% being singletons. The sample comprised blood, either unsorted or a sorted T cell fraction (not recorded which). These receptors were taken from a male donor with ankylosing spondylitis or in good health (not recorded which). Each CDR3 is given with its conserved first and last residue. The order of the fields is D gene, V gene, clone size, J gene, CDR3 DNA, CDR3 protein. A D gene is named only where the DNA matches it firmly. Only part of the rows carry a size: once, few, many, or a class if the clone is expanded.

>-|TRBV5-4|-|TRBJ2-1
TGTGCCAGCAGCTTCCGAGGGGGAGACAATGAGCAGTTCTTC
CASSFRGGDNEQFF
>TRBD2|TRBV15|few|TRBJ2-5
TGTGCCACCAGCTTAACCGGGACTAGCGGGAGAAGGAGTCAAGAGACCCAGTACTTC
CATSLTGTSGRRSQETQYF
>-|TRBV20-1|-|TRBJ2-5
TGCAGTGCTAGGCCGGGGGCCCAAGAGACCCAGTACTTC
CSARPGAQETQYF
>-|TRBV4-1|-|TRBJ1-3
TGCGCCAGCAGGCCAGGGGAAAGATCTGGAAACACCATATATTTT
CASRPGERSGNTIYF
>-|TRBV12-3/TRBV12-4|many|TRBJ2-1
TGTGCCAGCAGGCAGGGGGGGGGTGAGCAGTTCTTC
CASRQGGGEQFF
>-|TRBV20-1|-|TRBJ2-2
TGCAGTGCTAGCGACTGGAACACCGGGGAGCTGTTTTTT
CSASDWNTGELFF
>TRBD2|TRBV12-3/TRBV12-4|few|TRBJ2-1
TGTGCCAGCAGTTTGACTAGCGGGACTTATGGACAGTTCTTC
CASSLTSGTYGQFF
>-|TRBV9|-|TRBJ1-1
TGTGCCAGCAGCGTAACGAGTTCTTCTGAAGCTTTCTTT
CASSVTSSSEAFF
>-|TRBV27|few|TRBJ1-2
TGTGCCAGCAGTCTAGGGGGGGGCTATGGCTACACCTTC
CASSLGGGYGYTF
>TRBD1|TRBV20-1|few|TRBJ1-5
TGCAGTGCTAGAGAAGGGACAGCTTATAGCAATCAGCCCCAGCATTTT
CSAREGTAYSNQPQHF
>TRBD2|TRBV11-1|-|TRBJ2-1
TGTGCCAGCAGCTCACCGGGACTAGCGGGAGCCACAGAGGAGGATGAGCAGTTCTTC
CASSSPGLAGATEEDEQFF
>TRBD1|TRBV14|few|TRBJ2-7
TGTGCCAGCAGCCTCCTCGGACAGGGTCGAACCTACGAGCAGTACTTC
CASSLLGQGRTYEQYF
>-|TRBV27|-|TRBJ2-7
TGTGCCAGCGGAGCGTACTACGAGCAGTACTTC
CASGAYYEQYF
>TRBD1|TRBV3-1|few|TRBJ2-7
TGTGCCAGCAGCCCGACAGGGGACTCCTACGAGCAGTACTTC
CASSPTGDSYEQYF
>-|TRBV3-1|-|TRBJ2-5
TGTGCCAGCAGCCCAGGGACCTTCCAAGAGACCCAGTACTTC
CASSPGTFQETQYF
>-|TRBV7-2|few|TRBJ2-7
TGTGCCAGCAGCGGGGGGACACACCTCTACGAGCAGTACTTC
CASSGGTHLYEQYF
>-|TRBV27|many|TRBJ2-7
TGTGCCAGCAGTTTATCCCCAGCCTCCTACGAGCAGTACTTC
CASSLSPASYEQYF
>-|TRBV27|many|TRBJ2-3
TGTGCCAGCAGGCCAATGTTGGGGGGCCTCTCAGATACGCAGTATTTT
CASRPMLGGLSDTQYF
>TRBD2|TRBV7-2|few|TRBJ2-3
TGTGCCAGCAGCTTAGCTGGGGGGAGCGGGACCCGCACAGATACGCAGTATTTT
CASSLAGGSGTRTDTQYF
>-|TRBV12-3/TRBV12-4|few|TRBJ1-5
TGTGCCAGCAGCGACCACAGGGATCAGCCCCAGCATTTT
CASSDHRDQPQHF
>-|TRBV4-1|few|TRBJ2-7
TGCGCCAGCAGCCAAGGAAACGGACTGACCTACGAGCAGTACTTC
CASSQGNGLTYEQYF
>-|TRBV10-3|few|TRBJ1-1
TGTGCCATCAGTGAGCCCATGACAGGTAACACTGAAGCTTTCTTT
CAISEPMTGNTEAFF
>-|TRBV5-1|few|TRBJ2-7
TGCGCCAGCAGCTTGGAACAGGGAGGCAACGAGCAGTACTTC
CASSLEQGGNEQYF
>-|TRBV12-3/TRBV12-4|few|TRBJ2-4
TGTGCCAGCTCCGACGCGGGGGCCCCACCTGAGTACTTC
CASSDAGAPPEYF
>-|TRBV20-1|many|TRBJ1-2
TGCAGTGCTAGAGATAAAGAGGGGCTCGAGGGCTACACCTTC
CSARDKEGLEGYTF
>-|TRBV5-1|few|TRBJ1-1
TGCGCCAGCAGCTTAGGAAGAGGAGGGATGAACACTGAAGCTTTCTTT
CASSLGRGGMNTEAFF